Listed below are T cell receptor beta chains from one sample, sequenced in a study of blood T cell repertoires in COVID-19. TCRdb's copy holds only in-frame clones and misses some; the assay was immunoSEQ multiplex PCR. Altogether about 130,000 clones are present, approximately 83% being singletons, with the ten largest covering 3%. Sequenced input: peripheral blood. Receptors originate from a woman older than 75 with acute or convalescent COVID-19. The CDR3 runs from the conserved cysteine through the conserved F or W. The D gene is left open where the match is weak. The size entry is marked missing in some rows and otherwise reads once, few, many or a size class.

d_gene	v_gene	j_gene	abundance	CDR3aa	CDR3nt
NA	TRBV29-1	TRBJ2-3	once	CSVGSGSVADTQYF	TGCAGCGTTGGTTCCGGGAGCGTAGCAGATACGCAGTATTTT
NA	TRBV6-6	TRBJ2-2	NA	CASSPQGSTGELFF	TGTGCCAGCAGTCCCCAGGGTAGCACCGGGGAGCTGTTTTTT
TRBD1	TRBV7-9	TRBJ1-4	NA	CASSPRQGGVENEKLFF	TGTGCCAGCAGCCCTAGACAGGGGGGAGTTGAGAATGAAAAACTGTTTTTT
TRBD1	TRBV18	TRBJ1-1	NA	CASSRDRDTEAFF	TGTGCCAGCTCACGCGACAGGGACACTGAAGCTTTCTTT
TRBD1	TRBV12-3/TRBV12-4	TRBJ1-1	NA	CASTPGQRAEAFF	TGTGCCAGCACCCCGGGACAGAGAGCTGAAGCTTTCTTT
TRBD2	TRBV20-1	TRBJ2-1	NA	CSASPRGGEISYNEQFF	TGCAGTGCTAGTCCACGGGGGGGCGAGATCTCCTACAATGAGCAGTTCTTC
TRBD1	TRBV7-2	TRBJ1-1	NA	CASSLVGQGNTEAFF	TGTGCCAGCAGCTTAGTTGGACAGGGGAACACTGAAGCTTTCTTT
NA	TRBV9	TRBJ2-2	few	CASSPQTGTGELFF	TGTGCCAGCAGCCCTCAAACGGGAACCGGGGAGCTGTTTTTT
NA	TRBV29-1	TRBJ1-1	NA	CSVGGQLNTEAFF	TGCAGCGTTGGAGGACAGTTGAACACTGAAGCTTTCTTT
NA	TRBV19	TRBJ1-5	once	CASTTTGRGNQPQHF	TGTGCCAGTACCACAACAGGGAGGGGGAATCAGCCCCAGCATTTT
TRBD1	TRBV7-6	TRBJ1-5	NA	CASSPGSGGNGQPQHF	TGTGCCAGCAGCCCTGGCTCAGGGGGAAACGGTCAGCCCCAGCATTTT
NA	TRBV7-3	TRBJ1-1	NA	CASSLDGGYAEAFF	TGTGCCAGCAGCTTAGACGGGGGGTACGCTGAAGCTTTCTTT
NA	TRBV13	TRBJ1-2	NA	CASSLSSSGYTF	TGTGCCAGCAGCCTCTCTAGCAGTGGCTACACCTTC
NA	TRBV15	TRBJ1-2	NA	CATSRDGTIYGYTF	TGTGCCACCAGCAGAGATGGGACAATCTATGGCTACACCTTC
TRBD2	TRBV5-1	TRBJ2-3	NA	CASSLGLAGGGTDTQYF	TGCGCCAGCAGCCTAGGACTAGCGGGGGGCGGCACAGATACGCAGTATTTT
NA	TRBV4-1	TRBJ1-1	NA	CASSPINLAPMNTEAFF	TGCGCCAGCAGCCCCATCAACCTAGCCCCAATGAACACTGAAGCTTTCTTT
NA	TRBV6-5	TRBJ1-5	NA	CASSYSAGAGQPQHF	TGTGCCAGCAGTTACTCGGCGGGGGCAGGGCAGCCCCAGCATTTT
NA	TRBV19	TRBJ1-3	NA	CASSRRGGSGNTIYF	TGTGCCAGTAGCCGACGAGGTGGGTCTGGAAACACCATATATTTT
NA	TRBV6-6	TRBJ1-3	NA	CASLVGGKWSGNTIYF	TGTGCCAGCTTAGTTGGGGGCAAATGGTCTGGAAACACCATATATTTT
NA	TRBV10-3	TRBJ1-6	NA	CAVGTAVNSPLHF	TGTGCCGTAGGGACTGCAGTTAATTCACCCCTCCACTTT
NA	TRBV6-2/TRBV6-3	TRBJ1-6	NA	CASSYLSGEVNSPLHF	TGTGCCAGCAGTTACTTGTCCGGGGAAGTTAATTCACCCCTCCACTTT
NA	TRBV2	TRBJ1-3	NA	CASKMGSSGNTIYF	TGTGCCAGTAAGATGGGGAGCTCTGGAAACACCATATATTTT
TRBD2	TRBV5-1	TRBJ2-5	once	CASSWTSSGDATTQYF	TGCGCCAGCAGCTGGACCTCTAGCGGGGATGCTACGACCCAGTACTTC
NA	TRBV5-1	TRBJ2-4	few	CASSRTAGENKNIQYF	TGCGCCAGCAGCAGGACCGCGGGCGAAAACAAAAACATTCAGTACTTC
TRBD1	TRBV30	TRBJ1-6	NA	CAWTPGQSNSPLHF	TGTGCCTGGACCCCGGGACAGAGTAATTCACCCCTCCACTTT
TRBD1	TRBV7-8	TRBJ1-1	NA	CASSPTGGTEAFF	TGTGCCAGCAGCCCCACAGGGGGCACTGAAGCTTTCTTT
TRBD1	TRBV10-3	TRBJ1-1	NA	CAISPGQANTEAFF	TGTGCCATCAGTCCGGGACAGGCGAACACTGAAGCTTTCTTT
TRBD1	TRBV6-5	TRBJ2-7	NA	CASRTGTAYEQYF	TGTGCCAGCAGGACTGGGACAGCCTACGAGCAGTACTTC
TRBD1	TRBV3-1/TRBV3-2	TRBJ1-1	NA	CASSPHPRTGRENTEAFF	TGTGCCAGCAGCCCTCATCCTAGGACAGGGAGAGAGAACACTGAAGCTTTCTTT
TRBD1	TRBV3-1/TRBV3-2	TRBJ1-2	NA	CASSHKLGQGSDTF	TGTGCCAGCAGCCACAAGTTGGGACAGGGGTCAGACACCTTC
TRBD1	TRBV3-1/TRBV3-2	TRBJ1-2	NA	CASSRTGVDGYTF	TGTGCCAGCAGTCGGACAGGGGTCGATGGCTACACCTTC
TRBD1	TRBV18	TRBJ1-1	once	CASSPRQGAEAFF	TGTGCCAGCTCACCTCGACAGGGGGCCGAAGCTTTCTTT
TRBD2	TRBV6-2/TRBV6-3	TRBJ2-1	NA	CASSHGLAGVLEQFF	TGTGCCAGCAGCCACGGACTAGCGGGGGTGCTTGAGCAGTTCTTC
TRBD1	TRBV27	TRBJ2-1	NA	CASSLVTGTGGNEQFF	TGTGCCAGCAGTTTGGTGACCGGGACAGGGGGCAATGAGCAGTTCTTC
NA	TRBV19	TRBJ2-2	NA	CASSIGGPGVFSRTGELFF	TGTGCCAGTAGTATAGGTGGGCCAGGGGTGTTTTCGAGGACCGGGGAGCTGTTTTTT
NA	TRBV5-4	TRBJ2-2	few	CASSRQGMGTGELFF	TGTGCCAGCAGCCGGCAGGGAATGGGCACCGGGGAGCTGTTTTTT
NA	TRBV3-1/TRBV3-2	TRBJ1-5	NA	CASSQDVQGIMVGNQPQHF	TGTGCCAGCAGCCAAGATGTGCAGGGGATCATGGTAGGCAATCAGCCCCAGCATTTT
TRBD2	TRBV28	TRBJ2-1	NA	CASSPLAGGPEQFF	TGTGCCAGCAGTCCTCTAGCGGGGGGGCCTGAACAGTTCTTC
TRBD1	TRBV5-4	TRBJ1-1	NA	CASSFTGGRTEAFF	TGTGCCAGCAGCTTTACAGGGGGCAGGACTGAAGCTTTCTTT
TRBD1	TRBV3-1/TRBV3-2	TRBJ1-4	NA	CASSQYGTGASGLFF	TGTGCCAGCAGCCAATACGGGACAGGGGCCTCCGGACTGTTTTTT
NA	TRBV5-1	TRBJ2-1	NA	CASSFMPDLVSYNEQFF	TGCGCCAGCAGCTTTATGCCCGATCTAGTCTCCTACAATGAGCAGTTCTTC
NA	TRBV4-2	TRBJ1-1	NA	CASSRQWNTEAFF	TGTGCCAGCAGCCGACAATGGAACACTGAAGCTTTCTTT
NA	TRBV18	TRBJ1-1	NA	CASSLIPTVNTEAFF	TGTGCCAGCTCACTGATACCTACAGTGAACACTGAAGCTTTCTTT
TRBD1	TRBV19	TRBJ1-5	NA	CASSIYRGNDQPQHF	TGTGCCAGTAGTATCTACAGGGGGAATGATCAGCCCCAGCATTTT